These 28 T cell receptor beta chains share one sample of origin, sequenced in a study of CD8 T cells in ankylosing spondylitis. Using its own MiXCR run on the 5' RACE reads, TCRdb lists one record per CDR3 protein. Of about 240,000 distinct CDR3 sequences in the sample, roughly 10% were seen once. The specimen was blood, either unsorted or a sorted T cell fraction (not recorded which). The receptors originated from a male donor with ankylosing spondylitis or in good health (not recorded which).

This clonotype was observed at least ten times. This chain uses TRBV28 with TRBJ2-3; 15 bases align to TRBD2. From germline, CDR1 is MDHEN and CDR2 SYDVKM. V was pared by 5 bases and J by 5 bases, with 8 bases of the junction left unmatched. The CDR3 covers 17 residues. CDR3 protein: CASSLGTSGRQGDTQYF. The CDR3 region has the DNA TGTGCCAGCAGTCTCGGGACTAGCGGGAGGCAAGGAGATACGCAGTATTTT.

The chain couples TRBV7-8 to TRBJ2-6, with 7 bases matching TRBD1. This CDR3 has 17 amino acids. V shed 5 bases, J shed 1 base, and the junction held 8 bases outside the gene matches. Germline V lookup: CDR1 SGHVS, CDR2 FQNEAQ. The CDR3 spells CASSVKQGWSGANVLTF. CDR3 DNA: TGTGCCAGCAGCGTAAAACAGGGGTGGTCTGGGGCCAACGTCCTGACTTTC.

This clonotype showed up many times. The V and J genes are TRBV20-1 and TRBJ2-5; 8 nucleotides match TRBD2. The germline gives CDR1 DFQATT, CDR2 SNEGSKA (reference sequence). The V segment lost 6 bases and the J segment 1 base; nucleotides outside the gene matches: 16. This CDR3 spans 17 amino acids. CDR3 DNA: TGCAGTGCCACCCCAACCGGGACTAGGGTCCTCCAAGAGACCCAGTACTTC. This sequence encodes CSATPTGTRVLQETQYF.

V and J are TRBV12-2 and TRBJ2-1; the table calls TRBD2, which could not be checked here. TRBV12-2 is recorded as a pseudogene. There are 15 residues in the CDR3. In nucleotides, the CDR3 is TGTGCAAGTCGCTTAGCGAGGGAGACATACAATGAGCAGTTCTTC. Its translation: CASRLARETYNEQFF.

This clonotype was recorded a few times. In nucleotides, the CDR3 is TGCAGTGCTAGAGGGGCACACACACCCTCCTACAATGAGCAGTTCTTC. It is translated as CSARGAHTPSYNEQFF. J is TRBJ2-1 and V is TRBV20-1; D not resolved. Trimming shortened V by 1 base and J by 0 bases, and 13 bases separated the two germline ends. The CDR3 runs to 16 residues. Germline V gene data show CDR1 as DFQATT and CDR2 as SNEGSKA (reference sequence).

This clonotype was detected many times. This chain uses TRBV9 with TRBJ2-5, with 7 bases lining up with TRBD1. This CDR3 contains 14 residues. The germline gives CDR1 SGDLS, CDR2 YYNGEE. V lost 2 bases and J lost 3; bases outside the gene matches: 4. The CDR3 here is CASSVAGTEETQYF. In DNA form, the CDR3 reads TGTGCCAGCAGCGTTGCCGGGACAGAAGAGACCCAGTACTTC.

This clonotype has ten or more counts. The chain combines TRBV6-1 with TRBJ2-2, with 7 nucleotides matching TRBD1. The CDR3 runs to 17 residues. V dropped 1 base and J dropped 7; count of bases not matched to a gene: 12. Germline lookup yields CDR1 MNHNS and CDR2 SASEGT. The CDR3 here is CASSEVSTGATGGELFF. CDR3 sequence (DNA): TGTGCCAGCAGTGAAGTTTCTACAGGGGCGACGGGCGGGGAGCTGTTTTTT.

This clonotype was recorded a few times. This chain uses TRBV5-3 with TRBJ1-2; possibly TRBD1 for D (6 bases). TRBV5-3 is marked as an open reading frame, function uncertain. This CDR3 contains 14 residues. V was shortened by 3 bases and J by 5 bases, with 14 bases between the two germline ends. CDR3 loop: CARSYPGERYGYTF. The CDR3, as DNA: TGTGCCAGAAGCTACCCAGGGGAACGGTATGGCTACACCTTC.

The chain recombines TRBV7-3 with TRBJ2-5, with 7 nucleotides matching TRBD2. Germline loops: CDR1 SGHTA, CDR2 FQGTGA. The length of the CDR3 is 15 residues. V shed 0 bases and J 6 bases; nucleotides not matched to a gene: 7. This CDR3 is CASSLTPGGMKTQYF. The DNA for the CDR3 is TGTGCCAGCAGCTTAACGCCGGGGGGTATGAAGACCCAGTACTTC.

This clonotype was counted ten times or more. The chain links TRBV10-1 to TRBJ2-4; D unresolved. CDR3 size: 13 residues. Germline CDR1 is WNHNN and CDR2 is SYGVQD (reference sequence). Deletions cut 5 bases from V and 4 bases from J, with 9 bases between. The CDR3 nucleotides read TGCGCCAGCAGTAGCGCCGGGAAAAACATTCAGTACTTC. This codes for CASSSAGKNIQYF.

This clonotype was observed many times. This sequence joins TRBV20-1 and TRBJ1-5, with a tentative D call TRBD1 (6 bases). CDR1 and CDR2 from the germline V gene are DFQATT and SNEGSKA (reference sequence). The V end was cut by 3 bases, the J end by 2 bases, with 11 bases between. The CDR3 consists of 14 residues. The CDR3 coding sequence is TGCAGTGCTAGTTTGCCAGGGGGCAATCAGCCCCAGCATTTT. Its translation is CSASLPGGNQPQHF.

This clonotype appeared a few times. The chain couples TRBV12-2 to TRBJ2-1. TRBV12-2 corresponds to a pseudogene. The CDR3 is 14 residues long. The CDR3 sequence: CASRLGYQNNEQFF. Written as DNA, the CDR3 is TGTGCAAGTCGCTTAGGATATCAGAACAATGAGCAGTTCTTC.

This clonotype was seen ten or more times. The J gene is TRBJ1-1, the V gene TRBV21-1; the D segment call TRBD1 is taken from the table without a DNA check. TRBV21-1 is flagged as a pseudogene. The CDR3 is 18 residues long. The CDR3 loop reads CASSKEGVEQLRNTEAFF. CDR3 sequence (DNA): TGTGCCAGCAGCAAAGAAGGGGTCGAACAACTTAGAAACACTGAAGCTTTCTTT.

This clonotype was observed at least ten times. The V and J genes are TRBV4-2 and TRBJ2-2; no definite D call. Germline CDR1 LGHNA, CDR2 YNFKEQ. The CDR3 has 17 residues. Deletions cut 0 bases from V and 0 bases from J, with 11 bases between. CDR3 amino acids: CASSQDWRFTNTGELFF. CDR3 nucleotides: TGTGCCAGCAGCCAAGATTGGAGATTTACGAACACCGGGGAGCTGTTTTTT.

This clonotype was detected only a few times. The chain carries TRBV12-3 or TRBV12-4 and TRBJ2-2, with D uncertain. The V end was cut by 3 bases, the J end by 4 bases, with 6 bases between. The CDR3 totals 13 residues. The CDR3 region is CASSFSRTGELFF. Here the CDR3 DNA reads TGTGCCAGCAGTTTTTCGCGCACCGGGGAGCTGTTTTTT.

There are many counts of this clonotype. The chain recombines TRBV27 with TRBJ1-5, with D maybe TRBD1 (6 bases). The germline V gene has CDR1 MNHEY and CDR2 SMNVEV (reference sequence). V gave up 5 bases and J gave up 7 bases, with 18 bases separating them. The CDR3 consists of 15 residues. The CDR3 here is CASSPTGSLWQPQHF. The CDR3 DNA reads TGTGCCAGCAGTCCTACAGGGTCCTTGTGGCAGCCCCAGCATTTT.

This clonotype has a count of ten or more. The rearrangement joins TRBV5-1 to TRBJ2-3; 9 bases line up with TRBD2. Germline assignment: CDR1 SGHRS and CDR2 YFSETQ. The CDR3 runs 15 residues. V was clipped by 0 bases and J by 3 bases; unmatched bases: 2. Here the CDR3 DNA reads TGCGCCAGCAGCTTGGCGCTAGCGGGGACAGATACGCAGTATTTT. It encodes CASSLALAGTDTQYF.

The gene calls are TRBV7-9 and TRBJ2-6, with 9 bases aligning to TRBD1. This CDR3 has 17 residues. Germline CDR1 SEHNR, CDR2 FQNEAQ (reference sequence). V gave up 6 bases and J gave up 1 base; unmatched junction bases: 7. The CDR3 reads CASRPGTGLSGANVLTF. CDR3 DNA sequence: TGTGCCAGCAGACCCGGGACAGGGCTTTCTGGGGCCAACGTCCTGACTTTC.

This clonotype was found a few times. J is TRBJ2-1 and V is TRBV11-2; no clear D. This CDR3 spans 13 amino acids. Trimming took off 2 bases at V and 7 bases at J, with 9 bases between the two ends. Germline V gives CDR1 SGHAT, CDR2 FQNNGV. CDR3 sequence: CASSLTRMNEQFF. The CDR3 DNA sequence: TGTGCCAGCAGCTTAACTCGCATGAATGAGCAGTTCTTC. The full variable domain, its missing parts supplied by reference TRBV11-2 and TRBJ2-1, is EAGVAQSPRYKIIEKRQSVAFWCNPISGHATLYWYQQILGQGPKLLIQFQNNGVVDDSQLPKDRFSAERLKGVDSTLKIQPAKLEDSAVYLCASSLTRMNEQFFGPGTRLTVL.

This clonotype has at least ten counts. The chain combines TRBV12-3 or TRBV12-4 with TRBJ1-2; D call uncertain. There are 13 residues in the CDR3. With 6 bases removed from V and 4 bases from J, the gap between germline ends came to 12 bases. Here the CDR3 reads CASRTFRGYGYTF. In DNA, the CDR3 is TGTGCCAGCAGGACGTTTCGGGGCTATGGCTACACCTTC.

In its sample, this clonotype was seen many times. The V call is TRBV5-1, the J call TRBJ2-1; D tentatively fits TRBD1 or TRBD2 (5 bases each). Trimming cost V 0 bases and J 2 bases, with 12 bases left between them. CDR1 is SGHRS and CDR2 is YFSETQ in the germline V gene. This CDR3 comprises 16 residues. CDR3 DNA sequence: TGCGCCAGCAGCTTGGGGGGCGGGTACCCCTACAATGAGCAGTTCTTC. Its translation: CASSLGGGYPYNEQFF.

Ten or more counts support this clonotype. This chain links TRBV20-1 with TRBJ1-1; 11 nucleotides align to TRBD1. There are 16 residues in the CDR3. The V and J ends lost 6 bases and 1 base, in that order; junction bases with no gene match: 10. Germline CDR1 reads DFQATT; CDR2 reads SNEGSKA (reference sequence). CDR3: CSAPLGDRGRNTEAFF. In nucleotides, the CDR3 is TGCAGTGCCCCCCTGGGGGACAGGGGGAGGAACACTGAAGCTTTCTTT.

This clonotype occurred many times. The chain is built from TRBV29-1 and TRBJ2-7; possible D gene TRBD1, 6 bases. V was shortened by 5 bases and J by 1 base, with 9 bases between the two germline ends. The CDR3 is made up of 12 amino acids. The germline V gene encodes CDR1 SQVTM and CDR2 ANQGSEA. CDR3 residues: CSVKQGSYEQYF. The CDR3 DNA follows: TGCAGCGTTAAACAGGGTTCCTACGAGCAGTACTTC.

This clonotype was found many times. The chain uses TRBV3-1 and TRBJ2-3; D unclear. The CDR3 runs 13 residues. The germline CDR1 and CDR2 sequences are LGHDT and YNNKEL (reference sequence). Between the trimmed V and J ends, which lost 1 base and 3 bases, there was a span of 5 bases. The CDR3 DNA is TGTGCCAGCAGCCAAGTAGGAACAGATACGCAGTATTTT. This codes for CASSQVGTDTQYF.

This clonotype was detected a few times. This chain connects TRBV28 to TRBJ2-5; D is undetermined. CDR1 and CDR2 from the germline V gene are MDHEN and SYDVKM. Deletions cut 6 bases from V and 4 bases from J, with 6 bases between. This CDR3 region has 11 residues. CDR3 amino acids: CASRATETQYF. In nucleotides, the CDR3 is TGTGCCAGCAGAGCGACAGAGACCCAGTACTTC. Full variable domain (rest looked up from reference TRBV28 and TRBJ2-5): DVKVTQSSRYLVKRTGEKVFLECVQDMDHENMFWYRQDPGLGLRLIYFSYDVKMKEKGDIPEGYSVSREKKERFSLILESASTNQTSMYLCASRATETQYFGPGTRLLVL.

This clonotype was picked up a small number of times. The chain uses TRBV7-9 and TRBJ1-2; 7 positions match TRBD1. There are 14 residues in the CDR3. J gave up 5 bases and V 5 bases, and 8 bases lay outside the gene matches. CDR1 is SEHNR, CDR2 FQNEAQ, per germline (reference sequence). The chain's CDR3 is CASSPRTGGYGYTF. As DNA, the CDR3 is TGTGCCAGCAGCCCCAGGACAGGCGGGTATGGCTACACCTTC. Full variable domain (outside the CDR3, taken from reference TRBV7-9 and TRBJ1-2): DTGVSQNPRHKITKRGQNVTFRCDPISEHNRLYWYRQTLGQGPEFLTYFQNEAQLEKSRLLSDRFSAERPKGSFSTLEIQRTEQGDSAMYLCASSPRTGGYGYTFGSGTRLTVV.

The chain combines TRBV18 with TRBJ2-7; D remains unclear. This CDR3 has 13 residues. V lost 0 bases, J lost 7 bases, and 10 bases lay in between. Per the germline V gene, CDR1 is KGHSH and CDR2 is LQKENI. In DNA, the CDR3 is TGTGCCAGCTCACCACCCCATCTACGAGAGCAGTACTTC. As protein: CASSPPHLREQYF.

V and J are TRBV7-9 and TRBJ2-3, with unresolved D. The CDR3 spans 10 residues. The ends were cut back, 9 bases at V and 4 bases at J, with 5 bases in the middle. The germline CDR1 and CDR2 sequences are SEHNR and FQNEAQ (reference sequence). The CDR3 is CARVADTQYF. The CDR3 DNA reads TGTGCCAGGGTCGCAGATACGCAGTATTTT. Looking up the rest from reference TRBV7-9 and TRBJ2-3 gives the full variable domain: DTGVSQNPRHKITKRGQNVTFRCDPISEHNRLYWYRQTLGQGPEFLTYFQNEAQLEKSRLLSDRFSAERPKGSFSTLEIQRTEQGDSAMYLCARVADTQYFGPGTRLTVL.